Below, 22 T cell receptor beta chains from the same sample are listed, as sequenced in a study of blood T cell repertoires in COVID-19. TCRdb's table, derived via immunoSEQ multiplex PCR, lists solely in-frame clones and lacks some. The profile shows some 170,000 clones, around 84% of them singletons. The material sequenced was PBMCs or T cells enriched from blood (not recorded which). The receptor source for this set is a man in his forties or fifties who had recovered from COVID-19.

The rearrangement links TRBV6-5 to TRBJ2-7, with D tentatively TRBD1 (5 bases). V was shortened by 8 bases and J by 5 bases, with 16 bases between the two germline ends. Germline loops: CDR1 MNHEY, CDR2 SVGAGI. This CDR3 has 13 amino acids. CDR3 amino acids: CASQTPVGDEQYF. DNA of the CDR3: TGTGCCAGCCAAACCCCCGTAGGGGACGAGCAGTACTTC.

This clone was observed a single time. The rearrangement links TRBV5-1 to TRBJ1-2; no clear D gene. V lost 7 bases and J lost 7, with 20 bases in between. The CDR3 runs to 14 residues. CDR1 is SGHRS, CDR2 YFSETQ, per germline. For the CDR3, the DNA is TGCGCCAGCGCCCCCACGCCTCTAGAATTTGGCTACACCTTC. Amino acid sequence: CASAPTPLEFGYTF. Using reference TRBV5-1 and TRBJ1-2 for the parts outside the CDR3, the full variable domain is KAGVTQTPRYLIKTRGQQVTLSCSPISGHRSVSWYQQTPGQGLQFLFEYFSETQRNKGNFPGRFSGRQFSNSRSEMNVSTLELGDSALYLCASAPTPLEFGYTFGSGTRLTVV.

The CDR3 sequence: CASSPGTEYNEQFF. Written as DNA, the CDR3 is TGTGCCAGCAGCCCCGGGACAGAGTACAATGAGCAGTTCTTC. The V call is TRBV7-3, the J call TRBJ2-1; 7 bases agree with TRBD1. J lost 4 bases, V lost 5 bases, and 5 bases had no gene match. CDR3 length equals 14 residues. The germline gives CDR1 SGHTA, CDR2 FQGTGA.

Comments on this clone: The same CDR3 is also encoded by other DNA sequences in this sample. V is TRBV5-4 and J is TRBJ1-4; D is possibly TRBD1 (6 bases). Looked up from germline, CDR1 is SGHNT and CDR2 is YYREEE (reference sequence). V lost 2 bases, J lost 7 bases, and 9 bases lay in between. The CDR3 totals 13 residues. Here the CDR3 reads CASSLQGGEKLFF. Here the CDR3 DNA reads TGTGCCAGCAGCTTACAGGGTGGTGAAAAACTGTTTTTT.

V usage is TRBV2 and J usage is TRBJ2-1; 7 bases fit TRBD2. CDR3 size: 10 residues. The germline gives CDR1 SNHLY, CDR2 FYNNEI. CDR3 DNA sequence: TGTGCAGGAGGGAGGGGTGAGCAGTTCTTC. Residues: CAGGRGEQFF. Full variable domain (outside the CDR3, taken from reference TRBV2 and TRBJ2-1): EPEVTQTPSHQVTQMGQEVILRCVPISNHLYFYWYRQILGQKVEFLVSFYNNEISEKSEIFDDQFSVERPDGSNFTLKIRSTKLEDSAMYFCAGGRGEQFFGPGTRLTVL.

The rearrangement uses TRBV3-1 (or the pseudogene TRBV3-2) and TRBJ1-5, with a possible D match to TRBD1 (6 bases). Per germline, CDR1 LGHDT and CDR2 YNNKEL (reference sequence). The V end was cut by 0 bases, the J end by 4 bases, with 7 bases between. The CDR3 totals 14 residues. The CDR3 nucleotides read TGTGCCAGCAGCCAAGATCAGGGGAATCAGCCCCAGCATTTT. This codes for CASSQDQGNQPQHF.

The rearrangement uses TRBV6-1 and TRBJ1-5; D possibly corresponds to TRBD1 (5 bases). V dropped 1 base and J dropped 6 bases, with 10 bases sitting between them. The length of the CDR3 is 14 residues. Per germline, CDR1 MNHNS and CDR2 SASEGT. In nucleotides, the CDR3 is TGTGCCAGCAGTGAAGGGGCAGGGATTCAGCCCCAGCATTTT. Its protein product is CASSEGAGIQPQHF.

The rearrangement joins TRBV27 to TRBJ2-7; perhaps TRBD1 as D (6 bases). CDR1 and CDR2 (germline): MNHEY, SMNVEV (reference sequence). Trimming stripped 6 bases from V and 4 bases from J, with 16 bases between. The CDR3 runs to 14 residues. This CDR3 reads CASSSATGKYEQYF. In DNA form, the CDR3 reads TGTGCCAGCAGCTCCGCGACAGGTAAATACGAGCAGTACTTC.

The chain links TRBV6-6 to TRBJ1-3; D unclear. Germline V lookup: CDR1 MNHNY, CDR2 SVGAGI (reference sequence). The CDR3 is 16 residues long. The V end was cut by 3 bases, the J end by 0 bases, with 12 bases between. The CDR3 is CASSYGRESSGNTIYF. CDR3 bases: TGTGCCAGCAGTTATGGCCGGGAGAGCTCTGGAAACACCATATATTTT.

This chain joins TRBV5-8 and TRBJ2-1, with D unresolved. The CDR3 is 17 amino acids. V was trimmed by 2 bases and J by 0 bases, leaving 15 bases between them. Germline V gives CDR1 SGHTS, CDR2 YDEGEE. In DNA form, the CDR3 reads TGTGCCAGCAGCTTTAGTTCCCTCACTTACTCCTACAATGAGCAGTTCTTC. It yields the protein CASSFSSLTYSYNEQFF.

CDR3 in DNA: TGCGCCAGCAGTGAAATGGGTCAGGGGGGCCAGCCCCAGCATTTT. Its protein product is CASSEMGQGGQPQHF. V is TRBV10-1 and J is TRBJ1-5, with 7 bases that match TRBD1. The CDR3 extends over 15 amino acids. CDR1 WNHNN and CDR2 SYGVQD come from the germline V gene (reference sequence). The ends lost 3 bases at V and 7 bases at J; junction bases unmatched: 9.

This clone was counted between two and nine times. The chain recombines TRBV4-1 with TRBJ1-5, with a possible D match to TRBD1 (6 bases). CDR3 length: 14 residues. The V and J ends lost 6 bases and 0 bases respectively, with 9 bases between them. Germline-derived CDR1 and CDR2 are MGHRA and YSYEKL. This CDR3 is CASSRDNSNQPQHF. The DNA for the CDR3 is TGCGCCAGCAGTCGGGACAATAGCAATCAGCCCCAGCATTTT.

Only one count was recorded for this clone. CDR3 in DNA: TGTGCCAGCAGCAACAGGGGAGGTCAGCCCCAGCATTTT. Translated, it gives CASSNRGGQPQHF. The chain employs TRBV3-1 (or the pseudogene TRBV3-2) and TRBJ1-5; TRBD1 matches at 7 bases. Germline CDR1 reads LGHDT; CDR2 reads YNNKEL (reference sequence). The CDR3 totals 13 residues. V shed 5 bases and J 6 bases; nucleotides not matched to a gene: 4.

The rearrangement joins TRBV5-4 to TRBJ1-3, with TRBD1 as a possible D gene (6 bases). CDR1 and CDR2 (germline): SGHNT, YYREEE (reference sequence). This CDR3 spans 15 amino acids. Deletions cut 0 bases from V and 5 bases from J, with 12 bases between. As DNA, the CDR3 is TGTGCCAGCAGCTTGGCACAGGGCGGCCGAAACACCATATATTTT. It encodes CASSLAQGGRNTIYF. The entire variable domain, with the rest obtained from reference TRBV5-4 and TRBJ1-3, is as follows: ETGVTQSPTHLIKTRGQQVTLRCSSQSGHNTVSWYQQALGQGPQFIFQYYREEENGRGNFPPRFSGLQFPNYSSELNVNALELDDSALYLCASSLAQGGRNTIYFGEGSWLTVV.

CDR3 loop: CASSQDSSGNTIYF. The CDR3 bases are TGTGCCAGCAGCCAAGATAGCTCTGGAAACACCATATATTTT. V usage is TRBV3-1 (or the pseudogene TRBV3-2) and J usage is TRBJ1-3, with D hard to call. Per the germline V gene, CDR1 is LGHDT and CDR2 is YNNKEL (reference sequence). The CDR3 runs 14 residues. Trimming cost V 0 bases and J 0 bases, with 3 bases left between them.

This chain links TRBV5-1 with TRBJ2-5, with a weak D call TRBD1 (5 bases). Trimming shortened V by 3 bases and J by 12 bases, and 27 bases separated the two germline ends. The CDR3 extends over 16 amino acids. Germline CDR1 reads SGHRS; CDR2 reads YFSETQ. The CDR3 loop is CASSSNLGVQGPIKYF. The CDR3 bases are TGCGCCAGCAGCTCTAACCTTGGGGTGCAGGGCCCAATAAAGTACTTC. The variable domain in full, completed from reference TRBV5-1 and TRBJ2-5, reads KAGVTQTPRYLIKTRGQQVTLSCSPISGHRSVSWYQQTPGQGLQFLFEYFSETQRNKGNFPGRFSGRQFSNSRSEMNVSTLELGDSALYLCASSSNLGVQGPIKYFGPGTRLLVL.

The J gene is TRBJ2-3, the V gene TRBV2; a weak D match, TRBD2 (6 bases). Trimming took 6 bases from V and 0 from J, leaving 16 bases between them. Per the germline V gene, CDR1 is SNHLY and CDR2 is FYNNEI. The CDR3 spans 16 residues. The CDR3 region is CASRDGTGGSTDTQYF. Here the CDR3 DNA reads TGTGCCAGCAGGGACGGGACCGGGGGAAGCACAGATACGCAGTATTTT.

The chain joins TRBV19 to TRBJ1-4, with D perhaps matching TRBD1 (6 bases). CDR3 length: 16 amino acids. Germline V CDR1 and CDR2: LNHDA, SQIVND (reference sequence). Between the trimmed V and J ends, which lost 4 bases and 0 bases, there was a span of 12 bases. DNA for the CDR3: TGTGCCAGTAGTAATCGGGGACAAGCAACTAATGAAAAACTGTTTTTT. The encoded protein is CASSNRGQATNEKLFF.

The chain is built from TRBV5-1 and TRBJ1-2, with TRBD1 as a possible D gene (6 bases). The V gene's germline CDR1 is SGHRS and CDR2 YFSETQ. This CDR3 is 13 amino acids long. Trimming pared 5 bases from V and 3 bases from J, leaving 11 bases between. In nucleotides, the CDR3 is TGCGCCAGCAGTTCAGGGGTCGACTATGGCTACACCTTC. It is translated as CASSSGVDYGYTF.

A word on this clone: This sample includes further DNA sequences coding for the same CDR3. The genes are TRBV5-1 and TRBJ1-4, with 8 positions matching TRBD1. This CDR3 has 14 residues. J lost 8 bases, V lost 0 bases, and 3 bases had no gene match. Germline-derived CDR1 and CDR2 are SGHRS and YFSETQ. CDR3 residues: CASSLGQGREKLFF. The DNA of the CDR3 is TGCGCCAGCAGCTTGGGACAGGGGAGGGAAAAACTGTTTTTT.

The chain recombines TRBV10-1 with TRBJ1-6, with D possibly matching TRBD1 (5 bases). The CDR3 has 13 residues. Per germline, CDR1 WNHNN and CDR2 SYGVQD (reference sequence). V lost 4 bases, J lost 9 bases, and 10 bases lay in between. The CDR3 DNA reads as TGCGCCAGCAGTGGACAAGGGGCTTCACCCCTCCACTTT. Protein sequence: CASSGQGASPLHF.

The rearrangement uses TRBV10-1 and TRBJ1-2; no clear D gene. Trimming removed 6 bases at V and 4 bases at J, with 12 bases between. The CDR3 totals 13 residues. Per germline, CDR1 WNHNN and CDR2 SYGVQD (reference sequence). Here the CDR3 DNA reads TGCGCCAGCAGCCCCTCGGGGAGCTATGGCTACACCTTC. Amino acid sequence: CASSPSGSYGYTF.